The source of this TCR beta chain is a study of T cells in narcolepsy (dated by TCRdb to 2016 to 2019). Notes on the research overall: The study enrolled patients with narcolepsy type 1 or type 2 (NT1, NT2) together with healthy control donors. The study used TCR Vbeta sequencing to track clonotypes in blood and CSF while looking for autoreactive T cells in narcolepsy patients that target self-antigens of hypocretin neurons (hypocretin, TRIB2). The investigation overall reported the following: According to the report, autoreactive clonotypes were detected serially in the blood of the same patients and of different patients, but not in healthy controls. No sequences matching autoreactive T cell clones were present in some of the blood memory CD4+ repertoires from patients and controls. Numbers of sequenced blood memory CD4+ clonotypes were comparable, with averages of around 39,000 in patients and 33,354 in controls. Plots that compared CSF and blood CD4+ T cell clonotypes from the same patient highlighted HCRT-specific and TRIB2-specific autoreactive clonotypes.

V and J lose 1 base and 7 bases, and a span of 11 bases separates them. The germline V gene yields MNHNS for CDR1 and SASEGT for CDR2. The CDR3 runs 14 residues from the cysteine to the phenylalanine. The entry retains the CDR3 DNA only, 42 bases that are in frame from base 1. Libraries were made using the immunoSEQ multiplex PCR assay. Sourced from immuneACCESS, this table was stored by TCRdb with only in-frame sequences that have V and J called. A share of the clones is absent; for the studies checked, an unresolved V gene accounts for under half, and the remainder has no known explanation. The sample table holds some 35,000 clones, of which approximately 85% were seen once. The top ten clonotypes cover 2% to 3% of the sample. Memory CD4+ T cells were sorted ex vivo from peripheral blood of narcolepsy patients and healthy controls for TCR Vbeta sequencing. Of note for this clone: Its specific antigen is unknown. No base quality values were provided; no much bigger clone lies one nucleotide off.

The V gene is TRBV6-1 and the J gene is TRBJ1-5; TRBD1 is a possible D gene, resting on 5 matching bases. The material sequenced was CD45RA- memory CD4+ T cells from PBMCs. The label giving this sample's cell subset or site can be read as: memory T cells sorted ex vivo from peripheral blood. The receptor's source is a human donor with narcolepsy. In nucleotides, the sequence is TGTGCCAGCAGTGAAGGGGGGTCAGGGCAGCCCCAGCATTTT. It specifies CASSEGGSGQPQHF.